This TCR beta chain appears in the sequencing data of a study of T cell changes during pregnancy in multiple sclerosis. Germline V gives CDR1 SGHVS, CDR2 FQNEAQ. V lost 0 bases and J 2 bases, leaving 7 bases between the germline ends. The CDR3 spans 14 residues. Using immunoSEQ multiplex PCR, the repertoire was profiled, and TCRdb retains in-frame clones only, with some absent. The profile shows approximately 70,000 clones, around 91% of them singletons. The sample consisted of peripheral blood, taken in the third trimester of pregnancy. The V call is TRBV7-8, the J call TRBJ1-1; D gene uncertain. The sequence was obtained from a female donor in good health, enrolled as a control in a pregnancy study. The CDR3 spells CASSLARVNTEAFF. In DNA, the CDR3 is TGTGCCAGCAGCTTAGCGAGGGTTAACACTGAAGCTTTCTTT.